Listed below are T cell receptor beta chains from one sample, sequenced in a study of blood T cells in healthy people across ages. TCRdb redid the calling of the 5' RACE reads with MiXCR, one entry per CDR3 protein. In the table there are about 970,000 distinct CDR3 sequences, roughly half of which are singletons. The specimen was blood. The receptors were gathered from a woman aged 55-69 years in good health. Each CDR3 is given without its conserved first and last residue.

v_gene: TRBV2; CDR3aa: ASTAQGASDTQY
v_gene: TRBV7-3; CDR3aa: ASSSTQGRETQY
v_gene: TRBV28; CDR3aa: ASSLEHSYGSPLH
v_gene: TRBV27; CDR3aa: ASTTGPGYEQY
v_gene: TRBV12-3/TRBV12-4; CDR3aa: ASTPSGSRDEQY
v_gene: TRBV6-2/TRBV6-3; CDR3aa: ASSYSRMGQPQH
v_gene: TRBV29-1; CDR3aa: SVIYNEQY
v_gene: TRBV27; CDR3aa: ASRGLAAWGQF
v_gene: TRBV12-3/TRBV12-4; CDR3aa: ASSLTGPFNEQY
v_gene: TRBV7-6; CDR3aa: ASSSASGTGSYEQY
v_gene: TRBV7-2; CDR3aa: ASSAGARALGNEQF
v_gene: TRBV28; CDR3aa: ASSSGLAGVSYNEQF
v_gene: TRBV13; CDR3aa: ASSLIRLAGGGTQY
v_gene: TRBV7-2; CDR3aa: ASSIRQGAATQY
v_gene: TRBV5-5; CDR3aa: ASSSGDSRETQY
v_gene: TRBV5-1; CDR3aa: ASSAGSGRIYNEQF
v_gene: TRBV6-5; CDR3aa: ACSSPSLGAQY
v_gene: TRBV4-2; CDR3aa: ASSQDPSLEQY
v_gene: TRBV6-5; CDR3aa: ASSFGQGAGETQY
v_gene: TRBV3-1; CDR3aa: ASSRQGKYGYGYT
v_gene: TRBV28; CDR3aa: ASEGDHEQY